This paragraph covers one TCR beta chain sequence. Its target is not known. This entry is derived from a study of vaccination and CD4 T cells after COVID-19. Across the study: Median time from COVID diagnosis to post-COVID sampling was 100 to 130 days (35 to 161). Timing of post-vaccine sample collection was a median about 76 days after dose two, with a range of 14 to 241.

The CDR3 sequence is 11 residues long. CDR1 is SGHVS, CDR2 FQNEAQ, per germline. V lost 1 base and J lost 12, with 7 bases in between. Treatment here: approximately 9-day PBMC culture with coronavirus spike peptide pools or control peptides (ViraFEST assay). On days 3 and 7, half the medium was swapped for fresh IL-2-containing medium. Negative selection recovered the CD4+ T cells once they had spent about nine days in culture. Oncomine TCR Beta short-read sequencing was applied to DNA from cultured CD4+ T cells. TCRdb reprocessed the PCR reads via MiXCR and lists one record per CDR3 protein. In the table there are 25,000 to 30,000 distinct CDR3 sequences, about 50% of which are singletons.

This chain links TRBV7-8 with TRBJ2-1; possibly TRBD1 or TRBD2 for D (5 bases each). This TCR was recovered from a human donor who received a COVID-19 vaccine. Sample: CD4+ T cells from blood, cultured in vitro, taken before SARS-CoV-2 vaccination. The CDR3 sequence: CASSLEGRQFF. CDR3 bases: TGTGCCAGCAGCTTAGAGGGACGGCAGTTCTTC.